Described below is a single T cell receptor beta chain sequence and its context. Profiled with immunoSEQ multiplex PCR; TCRdb holds only in-frame clones, not every one. The sample includes under 30,000 clones, nearly 95% of them seen just once. CDR3 length equals 13 residues. V lost 5 bases and J 0 bases, leaving 6 bases between the germline ends. CDR1 and CDR2 from the germline V gene are SGHKS and YYEKEE (reference sequence). The data originate from a study of OX40 agonist ivuxolimab in advanced cancers. Material: CD4+ or CD8+ T cells sorted from blood, obtained in a trial of the OX40 agonist ivuxolimab. The V call is TRBV5-5, the J call TRBJ1-3; D is unclear. The TCR was taken from an adult with an advanced solid tumor such as melanoma, head and neck, liver or kidney cancer. CDR3 residues: CASRGPSGNTIYF. In DNA form, the CDR3 reads TGTGCCAGCAGAGGACCCTCTGGAAACACCATATATTTT.